Detailed here is one T cell receptor (beta chain). The antigen remains unidentified. The sample originates from a study of T cells in localized non-small cell lung cancer. The study's findings and limits: Tumor showed lower T cell clonality than uninvolved adjacent lung, where it was highest.

V was clipped by 6 bases and J by 4 bases, with 6 bases between them. CDR1 is MNHNY, CDR2 SVGAGI, per germline (reference sequence). The CDR3 runs to 11 residues. The method was immunoSEQ multiplex PCR; TCRdb's version includes in-frame clones alone and lacks a portion of them. The data contain 15,000 to 20,000 clones, over 70% of them singletons. The chain couples TRBV6-6 to TRBJ1-2; a possible D gene is TRBD1 (6 bases). Sample: peripheral blood, taken before any cancer treatment. The TCR comes from a male donor older than 55 with stage III lung adenocarcinoma. Written as DNA, the CDR3 is TGTGCCAGCAGGGGGGCCTATGGCTACACCTTC. Encoded protein: CASRGAYGYTF.